This TCR beta chain appears in the sequencing data of a study of vaccination effects on CD4 cells after COVID-19. Study background: Subjects were given two BNT162b2 or mRNA-1273 vaccine doses.

About this clone: Antigen: not known.

Data came from immunoSEQ multiplex PCR; TCRdb stores just in-frame clones and leaves some out. The table has 21,000 or so clones, roughly 80% seen once. Pools of viral peptides were used by the ViraFEST assay to expand antigen-specific CD4+ T cells ahead of sequencing. Culture lasted roughly 9 days before CD4+ T cell isolation. SARS-CoV-2 infection was confirmed by PCR in the person between March and December 2020. Germline CDR1 is LNHDA and CDR2 is SQIVND (reference sequence). Trimming cost V 5 bases and J 2 bases; bases outside gene matches: 3. The CDR3 is 13 residues long. The sequence was collected from a human donor who had a prior SARS-CoV-2 infection. Source: CD4+ T cells from PBMCs cultured with a peptide pool, taken before COVID-19 vaccination. The chain is built from TRBV19 and TRBJ2-7; 7 bases are a match to TRBD1. CDR3 nucleotides: TGTGCCAGTAGTGTGACAGGGACCTACGAGCAGTACTTC. Translating it yields CASSVTGTYEQYF.